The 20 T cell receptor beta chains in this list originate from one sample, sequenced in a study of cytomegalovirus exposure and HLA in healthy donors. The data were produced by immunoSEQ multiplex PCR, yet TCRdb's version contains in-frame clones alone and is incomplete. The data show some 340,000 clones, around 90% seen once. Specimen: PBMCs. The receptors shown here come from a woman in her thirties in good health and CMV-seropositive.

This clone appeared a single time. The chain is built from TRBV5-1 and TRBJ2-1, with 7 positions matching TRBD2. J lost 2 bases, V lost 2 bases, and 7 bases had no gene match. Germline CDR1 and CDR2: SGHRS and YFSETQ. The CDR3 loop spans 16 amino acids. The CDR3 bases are TGCGCCAGCAGCTTTGGGGCGGGAGAGGCCTACAATGAGCAGTTCTTC. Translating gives CASSFGAGEAYNEQFF.

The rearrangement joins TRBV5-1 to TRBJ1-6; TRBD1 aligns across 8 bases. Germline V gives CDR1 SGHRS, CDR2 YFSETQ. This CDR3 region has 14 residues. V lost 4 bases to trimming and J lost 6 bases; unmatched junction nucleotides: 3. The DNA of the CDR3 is TGCGCCAGCAGCCCCGGACAGGGTAATTCACCCCTCCACTTT. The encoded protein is CASSPGQGNSPLHF.

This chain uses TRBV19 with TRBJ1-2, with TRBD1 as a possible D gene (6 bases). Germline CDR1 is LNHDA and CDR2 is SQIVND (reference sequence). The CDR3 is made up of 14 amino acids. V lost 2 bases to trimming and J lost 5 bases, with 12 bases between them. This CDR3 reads CASSITGGAYGYTF. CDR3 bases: TGTGCCAGTAGTATAACGGGGGGGGCATATGGCTACACCTTC. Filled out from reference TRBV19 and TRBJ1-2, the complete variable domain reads DGGITQSPKYLFRKEGQNVTLSCEQNLNHDAMYWYRQDPGQGLRLIYYSQIVNDFQKGDIAEGYSVSREKKESFPLTVTSAQKNPTAFYLCASSITGGAYGYTFGSGTRLTVV.

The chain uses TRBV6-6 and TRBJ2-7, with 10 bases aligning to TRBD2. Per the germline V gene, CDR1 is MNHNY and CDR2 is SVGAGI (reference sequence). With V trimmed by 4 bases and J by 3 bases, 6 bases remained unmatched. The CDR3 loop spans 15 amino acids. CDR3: CASSSPGLANYEQYF. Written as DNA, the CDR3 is TGTGCCAGCAGTTCACCGGGACTAGCGAACTACGAGCAGTACTTC.

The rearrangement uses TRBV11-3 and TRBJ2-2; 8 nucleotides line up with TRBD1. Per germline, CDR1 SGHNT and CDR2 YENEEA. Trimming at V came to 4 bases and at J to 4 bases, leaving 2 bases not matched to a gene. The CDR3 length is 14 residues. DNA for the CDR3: TGTGCCAGCAGCTCGGGACAGGTCACCGGGGAGCTGTTTTTT. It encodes CASSSGQVTGELFF.

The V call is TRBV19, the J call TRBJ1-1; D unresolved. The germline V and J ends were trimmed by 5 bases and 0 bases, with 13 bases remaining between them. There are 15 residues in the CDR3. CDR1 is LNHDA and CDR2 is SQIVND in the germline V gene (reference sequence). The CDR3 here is CASSLAANMNTEAFF. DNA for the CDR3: TGTGCCAGTAGTCTGGCAGCTAACATGAACACTGAAGCTTTCTTT. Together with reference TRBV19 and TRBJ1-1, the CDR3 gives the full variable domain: DGGITQSPKYLFRKEGQNVTLSCEQNLNHDAMYWYRQDPGQGLRLIYYSQIVNDFQKGDIAEGYSVSREKKESFPLTVTSAQKNPTAFYLCASSLAANMNTEAFFGQGTRLTVV.

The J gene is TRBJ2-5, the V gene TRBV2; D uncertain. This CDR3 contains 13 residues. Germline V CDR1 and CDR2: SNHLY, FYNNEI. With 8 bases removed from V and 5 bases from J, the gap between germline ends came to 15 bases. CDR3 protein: CASVTLSRETQYF. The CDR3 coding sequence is TGTGCCAGCGTAACTCTCTCCCGGGAGACCCAGTACTTC. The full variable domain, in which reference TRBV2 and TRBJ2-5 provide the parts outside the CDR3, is EPEVTQTPSHQVTQMGQEVILRCVPISNHLYFYWYRQILGQKVEFLVSFYNNEISEKSEIFDDQFSVERPDGSNFTLKIRSTKLEDSAMYFCASVTLSRETQYFGPGTRLLVL.

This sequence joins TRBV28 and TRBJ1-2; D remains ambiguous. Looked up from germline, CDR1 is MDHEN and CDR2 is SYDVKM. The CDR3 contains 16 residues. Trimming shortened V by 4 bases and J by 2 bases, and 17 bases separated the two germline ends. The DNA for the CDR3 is TGTGCCAGCAGTTCACATAGCCCAGGCGAGAACTATGGCTACACCTTC. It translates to CASSSHSPGENYGYTF.

DNA of the CDR3: TGCGCCAGCAGCCAAGGGACTAGCGGGAAATACGAGCAGTACTTC. Translation: CASSQGTSGKYEQYF. The chain is built from TRBV4-3 and TRBJ2-7; 12 positions match TRBD2. The CDR3 extends over 15 amino acids. V lost 1 base and J lost 4; bases outside the gene matches: 2. Germline V CDR1 and CDR2: LGHNA, YSLEER.

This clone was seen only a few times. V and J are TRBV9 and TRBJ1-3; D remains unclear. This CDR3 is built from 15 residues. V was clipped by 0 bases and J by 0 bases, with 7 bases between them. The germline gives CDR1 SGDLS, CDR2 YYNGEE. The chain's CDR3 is CASSVEGNSGNTIYF. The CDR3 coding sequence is TGTGCCAGCAGCGTAGAAGGGAACTCTGGAAACACCATATATTTT.

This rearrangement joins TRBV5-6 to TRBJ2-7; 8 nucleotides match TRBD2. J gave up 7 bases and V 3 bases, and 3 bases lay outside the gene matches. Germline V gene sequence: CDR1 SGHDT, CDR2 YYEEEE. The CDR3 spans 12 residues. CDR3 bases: TGTGCCAGCAGCTCCCAGCGGGGGGAGCAGTACTTC. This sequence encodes CASSSQRGEQYF.

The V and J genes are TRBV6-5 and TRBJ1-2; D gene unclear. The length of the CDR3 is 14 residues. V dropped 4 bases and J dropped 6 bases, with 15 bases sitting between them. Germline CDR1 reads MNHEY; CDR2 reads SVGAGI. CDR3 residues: CASSSPLFSDGYTF. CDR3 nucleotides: TGTGCCAGCAGTTCCCCCCTCTTCTCGGATGGCTACACCTTC.

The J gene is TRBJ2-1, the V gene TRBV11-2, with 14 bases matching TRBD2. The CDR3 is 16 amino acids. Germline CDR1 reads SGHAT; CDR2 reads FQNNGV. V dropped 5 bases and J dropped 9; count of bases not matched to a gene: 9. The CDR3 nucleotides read TGTGCCAGCAGCCCGCGACTAGCGGGGGGGGTTAGTGAGCAGTTCTTC. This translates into CASSPRLAGGVSEQFF.

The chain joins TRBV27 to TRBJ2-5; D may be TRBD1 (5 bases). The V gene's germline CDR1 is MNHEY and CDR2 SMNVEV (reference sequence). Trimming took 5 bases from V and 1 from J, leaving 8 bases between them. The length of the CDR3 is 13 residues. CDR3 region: CASSTQGQETQYF. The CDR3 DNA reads TGTGCCAGCAGTACCCAGGGCCAAGAGACCCAGTACTTC.

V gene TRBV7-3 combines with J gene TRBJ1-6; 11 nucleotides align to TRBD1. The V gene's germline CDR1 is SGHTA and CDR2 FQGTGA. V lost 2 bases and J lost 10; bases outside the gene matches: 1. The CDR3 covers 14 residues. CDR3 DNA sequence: TGTGCCAGCAGCTTAGGGACAGGGGGATCACCCCTCCACTTT. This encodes CASSLGTGGSPLHF.

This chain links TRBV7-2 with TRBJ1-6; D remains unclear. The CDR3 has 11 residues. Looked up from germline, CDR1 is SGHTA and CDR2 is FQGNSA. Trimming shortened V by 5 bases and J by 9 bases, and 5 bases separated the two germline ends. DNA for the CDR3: TGTGCCAGCAGCGTTAGTTCACCCCTCCACTTT. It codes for CASSVSSPLHF.

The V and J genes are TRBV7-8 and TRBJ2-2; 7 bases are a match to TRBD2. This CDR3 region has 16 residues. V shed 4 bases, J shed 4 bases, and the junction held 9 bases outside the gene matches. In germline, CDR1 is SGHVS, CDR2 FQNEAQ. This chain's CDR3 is CASSYGPGLSTGELFF. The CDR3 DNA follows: TGTGCCAGCAGCTACGGCCCGGGACTAAGCACCGGGGAGCTGTTTTTT.

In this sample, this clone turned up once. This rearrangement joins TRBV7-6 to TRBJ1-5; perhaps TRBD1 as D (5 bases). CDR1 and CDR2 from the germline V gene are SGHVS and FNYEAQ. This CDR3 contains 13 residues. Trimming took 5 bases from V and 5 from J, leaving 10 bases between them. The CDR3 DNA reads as TGTGCCAGCAGCGCCTGGGGGGATCAGCCCCAGCATTTT. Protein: CASSAWGDQPQHF.

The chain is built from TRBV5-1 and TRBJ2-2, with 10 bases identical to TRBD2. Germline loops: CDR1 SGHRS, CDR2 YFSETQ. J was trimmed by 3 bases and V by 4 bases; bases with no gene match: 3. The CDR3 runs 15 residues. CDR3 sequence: CASSQLAGDTGELFF. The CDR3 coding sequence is TGCGCCAGCAGCCAGCTAGCGGGAGACACCGGGGAGCTGTTTTTT.

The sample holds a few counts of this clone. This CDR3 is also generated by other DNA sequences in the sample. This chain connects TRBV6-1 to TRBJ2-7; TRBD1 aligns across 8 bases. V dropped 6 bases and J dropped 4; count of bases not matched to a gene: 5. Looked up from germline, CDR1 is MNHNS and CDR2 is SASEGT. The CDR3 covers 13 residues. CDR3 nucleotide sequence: TGTGCCAGCAGCCCAACAGGGGGATACGAGCAGTACTTC. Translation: CASSPTGGYEQYF.